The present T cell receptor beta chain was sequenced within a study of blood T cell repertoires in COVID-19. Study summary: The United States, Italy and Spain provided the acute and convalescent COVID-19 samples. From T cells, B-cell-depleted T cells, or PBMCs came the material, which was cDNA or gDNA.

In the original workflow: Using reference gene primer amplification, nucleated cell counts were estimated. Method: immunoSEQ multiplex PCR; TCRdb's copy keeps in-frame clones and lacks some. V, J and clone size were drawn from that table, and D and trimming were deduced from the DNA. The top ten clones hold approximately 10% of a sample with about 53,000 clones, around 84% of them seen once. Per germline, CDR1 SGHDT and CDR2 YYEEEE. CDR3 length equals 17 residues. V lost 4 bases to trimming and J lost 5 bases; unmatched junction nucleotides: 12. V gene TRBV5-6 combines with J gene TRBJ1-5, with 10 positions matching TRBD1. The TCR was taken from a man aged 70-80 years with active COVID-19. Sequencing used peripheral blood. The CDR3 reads CASSHMWTGGADQPQHF. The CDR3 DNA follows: TGTGCCAGCAGCCATATGTGGACAGGGGGAGCGGATCAGCCCCAGCATTTT.